One sample yielded the 10 T cell receptor beta chains listed below, sequenced in a study of Ad26.COV2.S vaccination and SARS-CoV-2 variants. Clones were sequenced by immunoSEQ multiplex PCR, and TCRdb holds only the in-frame ones, with some missing. The repertoire has about 350,000 clones, 70% to 90% of them found once; the top ten carry about 3.3%. Treatment in this sample: some 19 received Ad26.COV2.S at low or high dose, single or two shots; roughly 5 received placebo; per-sample allocation not given. Sampling occurred on day 63 after the first vaccine or placebo injection. The specimen was peripheral blood, collected in a trial of Ad26.COV2.S vaccine versus placebo. These receptors came from a person aged 18-65 years who received the Ad26.COV2.S COVID-19 vaccine or a placebo.

The genes are TRBV3-1 (or the pseudogene TRBV3-2) and TRBJ2-2; weak D call: TRBD2 (6 bases). CDR3 size: 16 residues. Germline CDR1 LGHDT, CDR2 YNNKEL (reference sequence). Deletions cut 1 base from V and 0 bases from J, with 9 bases between. The CDR3 reads CASSQGGTANTGELFF. The CDR3 DNA is TGTGCCAGCAGCCAAGGCGGGACTGCGAACACCGGGGAGCTGTTTTTT.

This chain links TRBV24-1 with TRBJ1-5; TRBD1 might be the D (6 bases). Per the germline V gene, CDR1 is KGHDR and CDR2 is SFDVKD. Trimming shortened V by 3 bases and J by 5 bases, and 13 bases separated the two germline ends. The CDR3 length is 15 residues. The CDR3: CATSDAREGDQPQHF. DNA for the CDR3: TGTGCCACCAGTGATGCCCGGGAGGGGGATCAGCCCCAGCATTTT.

The chain employs TRBV6-1 and TRBJ1-1, with TRBD1 matching over 7 bases. This CDR3 spans 15 amino acids. Per germline, CDR1 MNHNS and CDR2 SASEGT. With V trimmed by 2 bases and J by 5 bases, 8 bases remained unmatched. The CDR3 region is CASSELAGGETEAFF. CDR3 coding DNA: TGTGCCAGCAGTGAACTGGCAGGGGGTGAGACTGAAGCTTTCTTT.

The chain uses TRBV5-1 and TRBJ2-3, with D possibly being TRBD1 (5 bases). From germline, CDR1 is SGHRS and CDR2 YFSETQ. V was shortened by 3 bases and J by 5 bases, with 19 bases between the two germline ends. The CDR3 length is 16 residues. The CDR3 sequence is CASSSSKGYTEDTQYF. Here the CDR3 DNA reads TGCGCCAGCAGCTCCTCCAAGGGGTACACGGAAGATACGCAGTATTTT. The full variable domain, its missing parts supplied by reference TRBV5-1 and TRBJ2-3, is KAGVTQTPRYLIKTRGQQVTLSCSPISGHRSVSWYQQTPGQGLQFLFEYFSETQRNKGNFPGRFSGRQFSNSRSEMNVSTLELGDSALYLCASSSSKGYTEDTQYFGPGTRLTVL.

The chain employs TRBV9 and TRBJ2-2; TRBD2 aligns across 8 bases. CDR1 and CDR2 (germline): SGDLS, YYNGEE. The CDR3 length is 15 residues. J gave up 7 bases and V 0 bases, and 5 bases lay outside the gene matches. The CDR3 reads CASSVAGTSIGELFF. CDR3 bases: TGTGCCAGCAGCGTAGCCGGGACTAGTATCGGGGAGCTGTTTTTT.

In its sample, this clone was seen many times. The chain joins TRBV12-3 or TRBV12-4 to TRBJ2-7; maybe TRBD2 (6 bases). This CDR3 has 12 residues. Trimming shortened V by 10 bases and J by 0 bases, and 10 bases separated the two germline ends. CDR3 in amino acids: CATGTDSYEQYF. The CDR3 DNA reads as TGTGCCACAGGGACTGACTCCTACGAGCAGTACTTC.

The chain employs TRBV5-1 and TRBJ2-3; 8 bases map to TRBD1. Trimming cost V 3 bases and J 5 bases; bases outside gene matches: 14. The V gene's germline CDR1 is SGHRS and CDR2 YFSETQ. This CDR3 comprises 17 residues. The CDR3 loop is CASSYRVRTGYLDTQYF. The CDR3 DNA sequence: TGCGCCAGCAGCTACCGGGTGAGGACAGGGTATCTAGATACGCAGTATTTT.

The rearrangement links TRBV28 to TRBJ2-1; 10 nucleotides match TRBD2. CDR3 length equals 16 residues. The V gene's germline CDR1 is MDHEN and CDR2 SYDVKM. J was trimmed by 7 bases and V by 3 bases; bases with no gene match: 9. CDR3 sequence (DNA): TGTGCCAGCAGTTTCCGGACTAGCGGAGGGGGTAATGAGCAGTTCTTC. Its protein is CASSFRTSGGGNEQFF.

This chain links TRBV9 with TRBJ2-5; TRBD1 matches 7 bases. This CDR3 is built from 14 residues. With 2 bases clipped from V and 2 bases from J, the junction kept 3 bases outside the gene matches. The germline CDR1 and CDR2 sequences are SGDLS and YYNGEE. The CDR3 DNA reads TGTGCCAGCAGCGTGCGGACAGGACAAGAGACCCAGTACTTC. Protein: CASSVRTGQETQYF.

The chain joins TRBV25-1 to TRBJ2-2; 12 bases fit TRBD2. Trimming took 3 bases from V and 6 from J; bases not matched to a gene: 5. This CDR3 region has 16 residues. Germline CDR1 MGHDK, CDR2 SYGVNS. CDR3 region: CASSESLAGGAGELFF. CDR3 DNA: TGTGCCAGCAGTGAGTCACTAGCGGGAGGCGCCGGGGAGCTGTTTTTT. Looking up the rest from reference TRBV25-1 and TRBJ2-2 gives the full variable domain: EADIYQTPRYLVIGTGKKITLECSQTMGHDKMYWYQQDPGMELHLIHYSYGVNSTEKGDLSSESTVSRIRTEHFPLTLESARPSHTSQYLCASSESLAGGAGELFFGEGSRLTVL.